The entry below describes one T cell receptor beta chain. Its antigen is not identified. These data originate in a study of T-cell reconstitution after alpha-beta-depleted transplantation in children. Study-wide findings and caveats: Roughly two months post-transplant, alpha-beta T cells reportedly originated from several hundred graft clones that had expanded.

Unique molecular identifiers tagged the TCRbeta library. TCRdb recomputed calls from the PCR reads with MiXCR, one row per CDR3 protein. The sample records around 450,000 distinct CDR3 sequences, about 10% being singletons. Germline V gene sequence: CDR1 SEHNR, CDR2 FQNEAQ (reference sequence). The CDR3 spans 13 residues. Trimming cost V 5 bases and J 6 bases; bases outside gene matches: 7. This sequence originates from a child younger than 10 with inherited bone marrow failure, due to receive a stem cell transplant. The specimen was PBMCs, collected before TCRalphabeta/CD19-depleted stem cell transplant. The chain carries TRBV7-9 and TRBJ2-7; 7 bases line up with TRBD2. This CDR3 is CASSPSGAPEQYF. The DNA of the CDR3 is TGTGCCAGCAGCCCCAGCGGGGCCCCCGAGCAGTACTTC.